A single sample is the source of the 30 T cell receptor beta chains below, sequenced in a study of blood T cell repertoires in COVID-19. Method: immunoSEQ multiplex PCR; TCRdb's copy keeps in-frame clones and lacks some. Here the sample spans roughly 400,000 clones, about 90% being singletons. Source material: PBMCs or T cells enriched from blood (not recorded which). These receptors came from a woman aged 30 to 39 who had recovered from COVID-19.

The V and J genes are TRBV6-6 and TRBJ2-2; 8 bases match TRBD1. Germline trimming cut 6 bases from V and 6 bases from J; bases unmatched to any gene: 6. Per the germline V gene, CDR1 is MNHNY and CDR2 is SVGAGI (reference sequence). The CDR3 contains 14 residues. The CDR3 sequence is CASRPGGSAGELFF. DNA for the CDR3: TGTGCCAGCAGGCCAGGGGGCTCGGCCGGGGAGCTGTTTTTT.

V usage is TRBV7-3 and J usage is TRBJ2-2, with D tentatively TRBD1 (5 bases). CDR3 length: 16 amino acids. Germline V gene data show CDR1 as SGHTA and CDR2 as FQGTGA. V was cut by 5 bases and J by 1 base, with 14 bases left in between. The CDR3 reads CASSPPNGQNTGELFF. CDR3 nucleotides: TGTGCCAGCAGCCCACCCAACGGACAGAACACCGGGGAGCTGTTTTTT. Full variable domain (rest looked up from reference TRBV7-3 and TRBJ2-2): GAGVSQTPSNKVTEKGKYVELRCDPISGHTALYWYRQSLGQGPEFLIYFQGTGAADDSGLPNDRFFAVRPEGSVSTLKIQRTERGDSAVYLCASSPPNGQNTGELFFGEGSRLTVL.

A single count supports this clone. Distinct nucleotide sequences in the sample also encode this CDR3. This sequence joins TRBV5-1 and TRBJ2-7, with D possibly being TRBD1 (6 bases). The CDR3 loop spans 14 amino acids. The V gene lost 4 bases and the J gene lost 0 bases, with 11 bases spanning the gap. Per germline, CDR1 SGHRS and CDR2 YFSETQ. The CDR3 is CASSPQGSSYEQYF. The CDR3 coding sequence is TGCGCCAGCAGCCCCCAGGGGTCCTCCTACGAGCAGTACTTC.

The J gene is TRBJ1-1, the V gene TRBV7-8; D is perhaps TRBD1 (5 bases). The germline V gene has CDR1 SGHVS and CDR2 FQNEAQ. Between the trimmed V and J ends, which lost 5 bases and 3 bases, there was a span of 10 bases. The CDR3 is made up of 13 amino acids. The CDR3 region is CASSQGHYTEAFF. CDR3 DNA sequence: TGTGCCAGCAGCCAAGGACATTACACTGAAGCTTTCTTT.

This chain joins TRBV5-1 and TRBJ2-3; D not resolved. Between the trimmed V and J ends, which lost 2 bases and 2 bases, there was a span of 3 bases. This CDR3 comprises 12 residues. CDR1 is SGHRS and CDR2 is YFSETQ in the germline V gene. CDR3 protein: CASSFNTDTQYF. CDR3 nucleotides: TGCGCCAGCAGCTTCAACACAGATACGCAGTATTTT.

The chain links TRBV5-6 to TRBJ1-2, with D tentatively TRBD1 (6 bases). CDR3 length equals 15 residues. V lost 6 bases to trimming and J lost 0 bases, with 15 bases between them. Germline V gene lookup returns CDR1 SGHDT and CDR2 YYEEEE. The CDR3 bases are TGTGCCAGCACTGGTTCGGACAGAGCTAACTATGGCTACACCTTC. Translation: CASTGSDRANYGYTF.

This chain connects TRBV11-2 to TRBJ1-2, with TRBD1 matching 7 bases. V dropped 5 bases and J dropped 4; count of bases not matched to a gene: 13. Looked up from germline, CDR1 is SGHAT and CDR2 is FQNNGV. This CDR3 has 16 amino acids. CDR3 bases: TGTGCCAGCAGCGCCTTCGACAGGGACGTCTTCTATGGCTACACCTTC. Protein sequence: CASSAFDRDVFYGYTF. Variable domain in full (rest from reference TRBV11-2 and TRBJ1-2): EAGVAQSPRYKIIEKRQSVAFWCNPISGHATLYWYQQILGQGPKLLIQFQNNGVVDDSQLPKDRFSAERLKGVDSTLKIQPAKLEDSAVYLCASSAFDRDVFYGYTFGSGTRLTVV.

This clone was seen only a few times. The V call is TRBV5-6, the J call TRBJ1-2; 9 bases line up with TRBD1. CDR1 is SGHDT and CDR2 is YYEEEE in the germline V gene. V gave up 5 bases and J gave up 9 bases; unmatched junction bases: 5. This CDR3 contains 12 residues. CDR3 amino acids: CASRGTGPSYTF. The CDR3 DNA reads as TGTGCCAGCAGGGGGACAGGGCCTAGCTACACCTTC.

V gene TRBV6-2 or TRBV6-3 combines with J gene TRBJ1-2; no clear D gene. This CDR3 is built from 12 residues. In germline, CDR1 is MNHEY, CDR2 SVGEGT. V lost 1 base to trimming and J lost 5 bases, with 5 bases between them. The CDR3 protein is CASSYYGYGYTF. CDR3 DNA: TGTGCCAGCAGTTACTACGGGTATGGCTACACCTTC.

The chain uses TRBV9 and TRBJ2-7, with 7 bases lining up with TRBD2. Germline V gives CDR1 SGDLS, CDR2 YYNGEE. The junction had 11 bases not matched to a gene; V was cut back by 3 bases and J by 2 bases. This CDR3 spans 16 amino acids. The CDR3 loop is CASSAGGPSSTYEQYF. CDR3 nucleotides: TGTGCCAGCAGCGCGGGGGGACCCTCCTCTACCTACGAGCAGTACTTC.

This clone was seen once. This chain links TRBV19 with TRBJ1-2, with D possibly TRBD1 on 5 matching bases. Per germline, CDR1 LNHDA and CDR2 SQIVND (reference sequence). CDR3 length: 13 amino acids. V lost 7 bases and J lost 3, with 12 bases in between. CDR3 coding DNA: TGTGCCAGTACCCTGGACACTTACTATGGCTACACCTTC. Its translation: CASTLDTYYGYTF.

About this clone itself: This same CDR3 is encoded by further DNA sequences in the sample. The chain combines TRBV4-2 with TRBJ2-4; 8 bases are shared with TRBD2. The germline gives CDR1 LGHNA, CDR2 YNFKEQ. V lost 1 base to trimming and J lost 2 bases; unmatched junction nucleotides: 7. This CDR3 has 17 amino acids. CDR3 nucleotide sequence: TGTGCCAGCAGCCAAGTTCGGGGGGGCACGTCCAAAAACATTCAGTACTTC. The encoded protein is CASSQVRGGTSKNIQYF.

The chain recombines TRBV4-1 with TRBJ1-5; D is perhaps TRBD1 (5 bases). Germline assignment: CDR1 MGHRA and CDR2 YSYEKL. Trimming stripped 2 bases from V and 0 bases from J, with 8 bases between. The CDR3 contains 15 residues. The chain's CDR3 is CASSQQGGSNQPQHF. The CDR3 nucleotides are TGCGCCAGCAGCCAACAGGGTGGTAGCAATCAGCCCCAGCATTTT.

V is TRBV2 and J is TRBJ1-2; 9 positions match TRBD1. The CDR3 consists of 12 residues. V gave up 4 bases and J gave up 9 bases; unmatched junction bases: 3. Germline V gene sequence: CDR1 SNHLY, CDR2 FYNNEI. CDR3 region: CASSVQGASYTF. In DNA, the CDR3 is TGTGCCAGCAGTGTACAGGGGGCAAGCTACACCTTC.

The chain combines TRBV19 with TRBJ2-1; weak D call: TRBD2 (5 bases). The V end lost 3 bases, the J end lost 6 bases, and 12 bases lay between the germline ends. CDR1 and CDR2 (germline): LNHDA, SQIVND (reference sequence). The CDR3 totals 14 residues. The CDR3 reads CASSIRGQRNEQFF. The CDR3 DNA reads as TGTGCCAGTAGTATTCGAGGGCAACGCAATGAGCAGTTCTTC.

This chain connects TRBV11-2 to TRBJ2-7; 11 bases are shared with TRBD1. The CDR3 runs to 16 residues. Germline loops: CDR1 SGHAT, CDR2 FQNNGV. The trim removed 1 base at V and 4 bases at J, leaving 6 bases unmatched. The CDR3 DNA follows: TGTGCCAGCAGCTTAGTTCGTGGACAGGGGGCTTACGAGCAGTACTTC. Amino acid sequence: CASSLVRGQGAYEQYF.

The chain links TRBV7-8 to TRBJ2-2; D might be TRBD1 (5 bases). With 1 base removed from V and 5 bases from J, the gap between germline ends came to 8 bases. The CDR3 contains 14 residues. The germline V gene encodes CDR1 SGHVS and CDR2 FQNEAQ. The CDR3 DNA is TGTGCCAGCAGCTTAGAGCCAGGGACCGGGGAGCTGTTTTTT. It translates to CASSLEPGTGELFF.

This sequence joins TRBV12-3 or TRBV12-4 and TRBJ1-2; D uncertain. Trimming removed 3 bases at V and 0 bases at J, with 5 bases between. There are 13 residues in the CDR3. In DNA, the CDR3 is TGTGCCAGCAGTTTTCGGTCTAACTATGGCTACACCTTC. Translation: CASSFRSNYGYTF.

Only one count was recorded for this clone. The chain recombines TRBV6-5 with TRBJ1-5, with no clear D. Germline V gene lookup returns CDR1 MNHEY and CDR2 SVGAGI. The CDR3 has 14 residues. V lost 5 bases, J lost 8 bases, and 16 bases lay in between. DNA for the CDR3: TGTGCCAGCAGTAGAGGCTACCCCGGGGAGCCCCAGCATTTT. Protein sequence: CASSRGYPGEPQHF.

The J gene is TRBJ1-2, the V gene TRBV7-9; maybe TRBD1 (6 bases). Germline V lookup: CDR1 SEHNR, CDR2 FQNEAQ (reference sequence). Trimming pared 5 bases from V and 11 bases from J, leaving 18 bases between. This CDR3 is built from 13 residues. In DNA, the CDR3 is TGTGCCAGCAGCCGATCCGGGACACCGGGGTACACCTTC. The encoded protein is CASSRSGTPGYTF.

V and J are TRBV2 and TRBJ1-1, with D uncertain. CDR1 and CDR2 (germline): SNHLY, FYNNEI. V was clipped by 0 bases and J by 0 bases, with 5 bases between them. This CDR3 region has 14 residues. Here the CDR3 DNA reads TGTGCCAGCAGTGAAGCCGGGATGAACACTGAAGCTTTCTTT. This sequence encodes CASSEAGMNTEAFF.

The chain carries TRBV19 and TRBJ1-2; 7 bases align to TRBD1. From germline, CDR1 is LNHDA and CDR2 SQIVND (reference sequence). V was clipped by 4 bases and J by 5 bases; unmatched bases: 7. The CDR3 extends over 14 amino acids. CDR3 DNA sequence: TGTGCCAGTAGTACAGCCGGGACAGTATATGGCTACACCTTC. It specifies CASSTAGTVYGYTF.

DNA of the CDR3: TGTGCCAGCAGTTACGGGGGGGGAAACCAAGAGACCCAGTACTTC. It specifies CASSYGGGNQETQYF. The V gene is TRBV6-5, the J gene TRBJ2-5, with 7 bases matching TRBD2. The CDR3 is 15 residues long. The V gene's germline CDR1 is MNHEY and CDR2 SVGAGI. Trimming removed 2 bases from V and 0 bases from J; junction bases left unmatched: 3.

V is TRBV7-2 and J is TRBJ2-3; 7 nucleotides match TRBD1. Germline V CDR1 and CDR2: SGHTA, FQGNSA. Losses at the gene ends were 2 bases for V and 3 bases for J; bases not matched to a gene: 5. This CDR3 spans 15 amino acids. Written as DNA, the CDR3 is TGTGCCAGCAGCTTATTGGGACAGTTAACAGATACGCAGTATTTT. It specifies CASSLLGQLTDTQYF.

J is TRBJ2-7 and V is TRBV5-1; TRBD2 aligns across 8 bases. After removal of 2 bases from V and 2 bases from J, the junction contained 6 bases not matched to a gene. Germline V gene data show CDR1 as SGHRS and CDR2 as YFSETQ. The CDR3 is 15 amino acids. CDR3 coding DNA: TGCGCCAGCAGCTTTGGACTAGCTGACGCCTACGAGCAGTACTTC. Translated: CASSFGLADAYEQYF.

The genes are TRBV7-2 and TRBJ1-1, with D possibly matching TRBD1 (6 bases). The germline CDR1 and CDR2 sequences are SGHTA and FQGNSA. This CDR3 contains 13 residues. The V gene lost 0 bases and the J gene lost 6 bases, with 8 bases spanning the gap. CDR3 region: CASSLARQAEAFF. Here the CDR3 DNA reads TGTGCCAGCAGCTTAGCGCGACAGGCTGAAGCTTTCTTT.

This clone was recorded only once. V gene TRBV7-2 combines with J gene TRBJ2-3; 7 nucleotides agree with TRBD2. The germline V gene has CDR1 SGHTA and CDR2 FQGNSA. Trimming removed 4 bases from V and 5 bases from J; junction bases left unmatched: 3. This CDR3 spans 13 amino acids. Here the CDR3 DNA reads TGTGCCAGCAGCTCAGGGACTAAAGATACGCAGTATTTT. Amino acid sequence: CASSSGTKDTQYF.

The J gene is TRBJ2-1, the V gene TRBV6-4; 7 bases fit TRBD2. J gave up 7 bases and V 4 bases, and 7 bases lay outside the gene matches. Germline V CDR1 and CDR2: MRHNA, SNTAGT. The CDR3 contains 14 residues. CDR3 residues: CASSVSLASNEQFF. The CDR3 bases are TGTGCCAGCAGTGTATCACTAGCGTCGAATGAGCAGTTCTTC.

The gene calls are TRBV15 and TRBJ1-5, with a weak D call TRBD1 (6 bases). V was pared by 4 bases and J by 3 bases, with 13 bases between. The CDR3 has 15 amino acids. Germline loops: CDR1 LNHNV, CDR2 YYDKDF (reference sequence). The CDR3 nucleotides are TGTGCCACCAGCAAAAGCAGGGGTGACAATCAGCCCCAGCATTTT. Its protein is CATSKSRGDNQPQHF.

The CDR3 DNA follows: TGTGCCACCAGCAGCGACAGGGGTTCACCCCTCCACTTT. Translation: CATSSDRGSPLHF. The chain recombines TRBV15 with TRBJ1-6; 8 positions match TRBD1. CDR3 length: 13 residues. J was trimmed by 9 bases and V by 3 bases; bases with no gene match: 1. Germline CDR1 LNHNV, CDR2 YYDKDF (reference sequence). The full variable domain, its missing parts supplied by reference TRBV15 and TRBJ1-6, is DAMVIQNPRYQVTQFGKPVTLSCSQTLNHNVMYWYQQKSSQAPKLLFHYYDKDFNNEADTPDNFQSRRPNTSFCFLDIRSPGLGDTAMYLCATSSDRGSPLHFGNGTRLTVT.